These T cell receptor beta chains were read from a single sample in a study of early stage breast cancer tumors. The method was immunoSEQ multiplex PCR; TCRdb's version includes in-frame clones alone and lacks a portion of them. Counted here are about 19,000 clones, about 83% occurring once; the ten biggest clones make up approximately 2%. Sequencing used blood. The source of these receptors is a person between 65 and 79 years old with breast cancer. Each CDR3 is given with its conserved first and last residue. D genes are given only for firm matches. Clone size appears in some rows only: once, few, many, or a class for an expanded clone.

j_call: TRBJ1-6
v_call: TRBV28
clone_size: once
d_call: -
cdr3_aa: CASRGGLSSPLHF
cdr3_nt: TGTGCCAGCAGGGGGGGGTTGAGTTCACCCCTCCACTTT

j_call: TRBJ2-3
v_call: TRBV4-3
clone_size: -
d_call: TRBD2
cdr3_aa: CASSQLASGVTDTQYF
cdr3_nt: TGCGCCAGCAGCCAGTTGGCTAGCGGGGTAACAGATACGCAGTATTTT

j_call: TRBJ1-6
v_call: TRBV5-1
clone_size: -
d_call: TRBD1
cdr3_aa: CASSLGQGDWNSPLHF
cdr3_nt: TGCGCCAGCAGCTTGGGACAGGGGGATTGGAATTCACCCCTCCACTTT

j_call: TRBJ2-7
v_call: TRBV5-1
clone_size: -
d_call: TRBD1
cdr3_aa: CASSLESGGSYEQYF
cdr3_nt: TGCGCCAGCAGCTTGGAGTCAGGGGGATCCTACGAGCAGTACTTC

j_call: TRBJ2-7
v_call: TRBV19
clone_size: -
d_call: TRBD2
cdr3_aa: CASSRLAGNSYEQYF
cdr3_nt: TGTGCCAGTAGTAGGCTAGCGGGGAACTCCTACGAGCAGTACTTC

j_call: TRBJ1-2
v_call: TRBV6-1
clone_size: once
d_call: -
cdr3_aa: CASSVQGGEESRGYGYTF
cdr3_nt: TGTGCCAGCAGTGTACAGGGTGGAGAGGAGAGTAGGGGCTATGGCTACACCTTC

j_call: TRBJ1-2
v_call: TRBV2
clone_size: -
d_call: TRBD1
cdr3_aa: CATSGEGALRGLGYTF
cdr3_nt: TGTGCCACCTCGGGAGAGGGGGCCCTCAGGGGGTTAGGCTACACCTTC

j_call: TRBJ1-5
v_call: TRBV19
clone_size: -
d_call: TRBD1
cdr3_aa: CASSTGQDGQPQHF
cdr3_nt: TGTGCCAGTAGTACCGGACAGGACGGTCAGCCCCAGCATTTT

j_call: TRBJ1-3
v_call: TRBV6-1
clone_size: -
d_call: TRBD1
cdr3_aa: CASTPLTGVGNTIYF
cdr3_nt: TGTGCCAGCACCCCACTAACAGGGGTCGGAAACACCATATATTTT

j_call: TRBJ1-1
v_call: TRBV19
clone_size: -
d_call: -
cdr3_aa: CASSIFSTEAFF
cdr3_nt: TGTGCCAGTAGTATATTCAGCACTGAAGCTTTCTTT

j_call: TRBJ1-2
v_call: TRBV27
clone_size: -
d_call: -
cdr3_aa: CASSLPYGYTF
cdr3_nt: TGTGCCAGCAGTTTACCTTATGGCTACACCTTC

j_call: TRBJ2-5
v_call: TRBV18
clone_size: once
d_call: -
cdr3_aa: CASSLLDRETQYF
cdr3_nt: TGTGCCAGCTCTCTATTGGACAGAGAGACCCAGTACTTC

j_call: TRBJ2-7
v_call: TRBV7-6
clone_size: few
d_call: -
cdr3_aa: CASSPQQGATYEQYF
cdr3_nt: TGTGCCAGCAGCCCACAACAGGGTGCGACCTACGAGCAGTACTTC

j_call: TRBJ1-5
v_call: TRBV21-1
clone_size: -
d_call: -
cdr3_aa: CASSKGGVVSNQPQHF
cdr3_nt: TGTGCCAGCAGCAAAGGGGGGGTAGTTAGCAATCAGCCCCAGCATTTT

j_call: TRBJ1-5
v_call: TRBV5-1
clone_size: -
d_call: -
cdr3_aa: CASSLEGWQPQHF
cdr3_nt: TGCGCCAGCAGCTTGGAGGGGTGGCAGCCCCAGCATTTT

j_call: TRBJ1-2
v_call: TRBV28
clone_size: -
d_call: TRBD1
cdr3_aa: CASTATLQGHGYTF
cdr3_nt: TGTGCCAGCACCGCTACACTACAGGGGCATGGCTACACCTTC

j_call: TRBJ2-5
v_call: TRBV5-1
clone_size: -
d_call: TRBD2
cdr3_aa: CASSREPSGVPPETQYF
cdr3_nt: TGCGCCAGCAGCCGTGAGCCCAGCGGGGTCCCTCCGGAGACCCAGTACTTC

j_call: TRBJ1-1
v_call: TRBV5-6
clone_size: -
d_call: TRBD1
cdr3_aa: CASSGNRGANTEAFF
cdr3_nt: TGTGCCAGCAGCGGGAACAGGGGGGCGAACACTGAAGCTTTCTTT

j_call: TRBJ1-1
v_call: TRBV2
clone_size: -
d_call: -
cdr3_aa: CASSDRFLNTEAFF
cdr3_nt: TGTGCCAGCAGTGACAGGTTCCTGAACACTGAAGCTTTCTTT

j_call: TRBJ2-1
v_call: TRBV27
clone_size: -
d_call: TRBD2
cdr3_aa: CASRLAGGIEQFF
cdr3_nt: TGTGCCAGCCGCCTAGCGGGGGGTATTGAGCAGTTCTTC

j_call: TRBJ1-6
v_call: TRBV30
clone_size: -
d_call: -
cdr3_aa: CAWSVPPRSSPLHF
cdr3_nt: TGTGCCTGGAGTGTACCCCCTAGGAGTTCACCCCTCCACTTT

j_call: TRBJ1-1
v_call: TRBV2
clone_size: -
d_call: TRBD1
cdr3_aa: CASSGDRNTEAFF
cdr3_nt: TGTGCCAGCAGTGGGGACAGGAACACTGAAGCTTTCTTT

j_call: TRBJ1-3
v_call: TRBV9
clone_size: -
d_call: -
cdr3_aa: CASSGGSLNGNTIYF
cdr3_nt: TGTGCCAGCAGCGGCGGGTCACTAAATGGAAACACCATATATTTT

j_call: TRBJ1-1
v_call: TRBV6-5
clone_size: -
d_call: TRBD1
cdr3_aa: CASKFSRGPNTEAFF
cdr3_nt: TGTGCCAGCAAGTTCTCCAGGGGGCCCAACACTGAAGCTTTCTTT

j_call: TRBJ2-3
v_call: TRBV7-9
clone_size: -
d_call: TRBD2
cdr3_aa: CASSPRLGLAGFHTDTQYF
cdr3_nt: TGTGCCAGCAGCCCGAGGTTGGGACTAGCGGGGTTTCACACAGATACGCAGTATTTT

j_call: TRBJ2-5
v_call: TRBV5-1
clone_size: -
d_call: TRBD1
cdr3_aa: CASSPGTGSQMETQYF
cdr3_nt: TGCGCCAGCAGCCCGGGGACAGGTTCACAGATGGAGACCCAGTACTTC

j_call: TRBJ2-7
v_call: TRBV5-1
clone_size: -
d_call: -
cdr3_aa: CASTLESTSYEQYF
cdr3_nt: TGCGCCAGCACCCTAGAGAGCACCTCCTACGAGCAGTACTTC

j_call: TRBJ2-2
v_call: TRBV5-6
clone_size: once
d_call: TRBD1
cdr3_aa: CASSPGTVTGELFF
cdr3_nt: TGTGCCAGCAGCCCCGGGACAGTCACCGGGGAGCTGTTTTTT

j_call: TRBJ2-7
v_call: TRBV2
clone_size: -
d_call: -
cdr3_aa: CASTEGPYEQYF
cdr3_nt: TGTGCCAGCACTGAAGGGCCCTACGAGCAGTACTTC

j_call: TRBJ2-5
v_call: TRBV5-1
clone_size: once
d_call: -
cdr3_aa: CASSLGAAGRVASETQYF
cdr3_nt: TGCGCCAGCAGCTTGGGGGCTGCTGGCAGGGTCGCGTCGGAGACCCAGTACTTC

j_call: TRBJ2-1
v_call: TRBV5-1
clone_size: -
d_call: -
cdr3_aa: CASSLAGWDEQFF
cdr3_nt: TGCGCCAGCAGCTTGGCGGGGTGGGATGAGCAGTTCTTC

j_call: TRBJ2-1
v_call: TRBV7-2
clone_size: -
d_call: -
cdr3_aa: CASSLAQLEQFF
cdr3_nt: TGTGCCAGCAGCTTAGCCCAACTTGAGCAGTTCTTC

j_call: TRBJ1-1
v_call: TRBV6-1
clone_size: few
d_call: TRBD1
cdr3_aa: CASIDRAPEAFF
cdr3_nt: TGTGCCAGCATTGACAGGGCCCCTGAAGCTTTCTTT

j_call: TRBJ2-3
v_call: TRBV15
clone_size: -
d_call: TRBD2
cdr3_aa: CATSRDLYSGVDTQYF
cdr3_nt: TGTGCCACCAGCAGAGATTTATATAGCGGGGTCGATACGCAGTATTTT

j_call: TRBJ1-5
v_call: TRBV19
clone_size: few
d_call: TRBD1
cdr3_aa: CASRMGTGGVQPQHF
cdr3_nt: TGTGCCAGTAGGATGGGGACAGGGGGCGTTCAGCCCCAGCATTTT

j_call: TRBJ2-3
v_call: TRBV5-5
clone_size: -
d_call: -
cdr3_aa: CASSRDTDTQYF
cdr3_nt: TGTGCCAGCAGCCGCGACACAGATACGCAGTATTTT

j_call: TRBJ1-1
v_call: TRBV5-1
clone_size: -
d_call: TRBD1
cdr3_aa: CASSSVPGQGWNTEAFF
cdr3_nt: TGCGCCAGCAGCTCCGTCCCGGGACAGGGGTGGAACACTGAAGCTTTCTTT

j_call: TRBJ2-1
v_call: TRBV5-1
clone_size: -
d_call: -
cdr3_aa: CASSLGRGFYNEQFF
cdr3_nt: TGCGCCAGCAGCTTGGGCAGGGGATTCTACAATGAGCAGTTCTTC

j_call: TRBJ1-3
v_call: TRBV19
clone_size: -
d_call: -
cdr3_aa: CASSVSGNTIYF
cdr3_nt: TGTGCCAGTTCGGTTTCCGGAAACACCATATATTTT

j_call: TRBJ1-3
v_call: TRBV30
clone_size: -
d_call: -
cdr3_aa: CAWSRKDGRGSGNTIYF
cdr3_nt: TGTGCCTGGAGTAGAAAAGACGGCAGAGGCTCTGGAAACACCATATATTTT

j_call: TRBJ1-2
v_call: TRBV30
clone_size: -
d_call: -
cdr3_aa: CAWDGANYGYTF
cdr3_nt: TGTGCCTGGGACGGAGCTAACTATGGCTACACCTTC

j_call: TRBJ1-5
v_call: TRBV4-1
clone_size: -
d_call: -
cdr3_aa: CASSPDRMSNQPQHF
cdr3_nt: TGCGCCAGCAGCCCCGACAGGATGAGCAATCAGCCCCAGCATTTT

j_call: TRBJ1-1
v_call: TRBV18
clone_size: few
d_call: TRBD1
cdr3_aa: CASSPVQGENTEAFF
cdr3_nt: TGTGCCAGCTCACCCGTACAGGGGGAGAACACTGAAGCTTTCTTT

j_call: TRBJ2-1
v_call: TRBV14
clone_size: -
d_call: -
cdr3_aa: CASSQITGSSYNEQFF
cdr3_nt: TGTGCCAGCAGCCAAATTACCGGGTCCTCCTACAATGAGCAGTTCTTC

j_call: TRBJ1-4
v_call: TRBV19
clone_size: -
d_call: TRBD1
cdr3_aa: CASSNRGPNEKLFF
cdr3_nt: TGTGCCAGTAGCAACAGGGGGCCGAATGAAAAACTGTTTTTT